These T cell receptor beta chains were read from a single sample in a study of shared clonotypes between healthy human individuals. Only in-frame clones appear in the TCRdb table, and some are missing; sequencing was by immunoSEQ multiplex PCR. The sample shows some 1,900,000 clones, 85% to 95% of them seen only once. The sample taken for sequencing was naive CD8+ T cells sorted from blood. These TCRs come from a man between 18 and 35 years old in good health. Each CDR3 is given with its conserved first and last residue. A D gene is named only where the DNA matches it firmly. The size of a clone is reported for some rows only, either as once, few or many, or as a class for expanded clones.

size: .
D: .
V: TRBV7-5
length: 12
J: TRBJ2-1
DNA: TGTGCCAGAAGCTTAGTAGCTGTTGAGCAGTTCTTC
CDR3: CARSLVAVEQFF

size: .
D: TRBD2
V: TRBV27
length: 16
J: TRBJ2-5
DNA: TGTGCCAGCAGTTTATTAGCGGGAGGGCCTCGGGAGACCCAGTACTTC
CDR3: CASSLLAGGPRETQYF

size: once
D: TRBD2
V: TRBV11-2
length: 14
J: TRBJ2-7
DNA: TGTGCCAGCAGCCCGGGGGGGGCCGCCTACGAGCAGTACTTC
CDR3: CASSPGGAAYEQYF

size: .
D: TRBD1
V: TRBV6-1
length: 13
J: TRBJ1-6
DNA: TGTGCCAACGGACAGGGAGATAATTCACCCCTCCACTTT
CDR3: CANGQGDNSPLHF

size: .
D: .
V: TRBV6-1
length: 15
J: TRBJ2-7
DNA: TGTGCCAGCAGTGAAGAACAGGACCGAAACCGGGAGCAGTACTTC
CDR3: CASSEEQDRNREQYF

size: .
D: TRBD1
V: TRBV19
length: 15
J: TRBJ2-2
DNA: TGTGCCAGTAGTATAGTATCAGGGGGCTACGGGGAGCTGTTTTTT
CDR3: CASSIVSGGYGELFF

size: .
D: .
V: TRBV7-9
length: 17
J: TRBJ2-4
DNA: TGTGCCAGCAGCTTCCTGGACAGCCCGGTAGCCAAAAACATTCAGTACTTC
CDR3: CASSFLDSPVAKNIQYF

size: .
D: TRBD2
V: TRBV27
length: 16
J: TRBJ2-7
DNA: TGTGCCAGCAGTTTACCCCGGACTAGCGGGAGCTACGAGCAGTACTTC
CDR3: CASSLPRTSGSYEQYF

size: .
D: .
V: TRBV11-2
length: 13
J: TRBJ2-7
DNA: TGTGCCAGCAGCTTAGGCCCGAGTTACGAGCAGTACTTC
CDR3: CASSLGPSYEQYF

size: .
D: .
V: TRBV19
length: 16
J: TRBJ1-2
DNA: TGTGCCAGTAGTATAAGACTCCGGAAGGCGGGGTATGGCTACACCTTC
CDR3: CASSIRLRKAGYGYTF

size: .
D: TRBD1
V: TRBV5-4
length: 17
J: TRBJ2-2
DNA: TGTGCCAGCAGCAGCCCCTGGGGGACAGGGTATACCGGGGAGCTGTTTTTT
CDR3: CASSSPWGTGYTGELFF

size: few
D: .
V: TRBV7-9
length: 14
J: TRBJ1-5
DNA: TGTGCCAGCAGCTCGACATCGGGCAATCAGCCCCAGCATTTT
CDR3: CASSSTSGNQPQHF

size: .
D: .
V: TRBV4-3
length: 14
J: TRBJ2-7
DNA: TGCGCCAGCAGCCAAGATTGGGGGGGCGGCGAGCAGTACTTC
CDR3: CASSQDWGGGEQYF

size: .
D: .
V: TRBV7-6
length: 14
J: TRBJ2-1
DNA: TGTGCCAGCAGCGCCCAGAGACTGTACAATGAGCAGTTCTTC
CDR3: CASSAQRLYNEQFF

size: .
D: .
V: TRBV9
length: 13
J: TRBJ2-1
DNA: TGTGCCAGCAGCGCCCTCGCGGGATATGAGCAGTTCTTC
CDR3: CASSALAGYEQFF

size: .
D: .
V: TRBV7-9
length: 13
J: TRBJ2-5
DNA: TGTGCCAGCAGCCCAGGTACCCAAGAGACCCAGTACTTC
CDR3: CASSPGTQETQYF

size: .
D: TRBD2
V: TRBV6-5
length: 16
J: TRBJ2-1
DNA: TGTGCCAGCAGTTCCGTAGCGGGAGTTTGGAACAATGAGCAGTTCTTC
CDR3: CASSSVAGVWNNEQFF

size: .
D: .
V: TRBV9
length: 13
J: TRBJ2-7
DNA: TGTGCCAGCAGCGCCGAGGGGCCATACGAGCAGTACTTC
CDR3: CASSAEGPYEQYF

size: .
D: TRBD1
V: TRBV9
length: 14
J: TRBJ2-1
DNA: TGTGCCAGCAGCGTAGATACAGGGGGCTTTGAGCAGTTCTTC
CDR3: CASSVDTGGFEQFF

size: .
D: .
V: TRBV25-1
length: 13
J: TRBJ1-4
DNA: TGTGCCAGCAGTGAATTTGGTAATGAAAAACTGTTTTTT
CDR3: CASSEFGNEKLFF

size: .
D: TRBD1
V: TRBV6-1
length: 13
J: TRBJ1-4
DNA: TGTGCCAGCCCTCACTGGACAGGTGAAAAACTGTTTTTT
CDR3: CASPHWTGEKLFF

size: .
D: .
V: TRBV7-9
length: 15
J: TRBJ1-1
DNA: TGTGCCAGCAGCTTAGCGCGGGGGAAGGGGACTGAAGCTTTCTTT
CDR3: CASSLARGKGTEAFF

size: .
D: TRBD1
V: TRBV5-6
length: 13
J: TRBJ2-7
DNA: TGTGCCAGCAGCCGGACAGGGTACGGCGAGCAGTACTTC
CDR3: CASSRTGYGEQYF

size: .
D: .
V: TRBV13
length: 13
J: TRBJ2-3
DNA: TGTGCCAGCAGCTTAGAAGGGACAGATACGCAGTATTTT
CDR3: CASSLEGTDTQYF

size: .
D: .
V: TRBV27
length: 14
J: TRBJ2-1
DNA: TGTGCCAGCAGCTTAGGGGTAATGGGCAATGAGCAGTTCTTC
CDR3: CASSLGVMGNEQFF

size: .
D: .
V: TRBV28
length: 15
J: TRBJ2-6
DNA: TGTGCCAGCAGTCCACTCGGCTCTGGGGCCAACGTCCTGACTTTC
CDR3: CASSPLGSGANVLTF

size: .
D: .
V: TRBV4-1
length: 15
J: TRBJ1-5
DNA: TGCGCCAGCAGCCAAGATGCGGACCTCAATCAGCCCCAGCATTTT
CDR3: CASSQDADLNQPQHF

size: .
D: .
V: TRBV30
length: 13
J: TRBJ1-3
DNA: TGTGCCTGGGATACAGGGACTGGAAACACCATATATTTT
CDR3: CAWDTGTGNTIYF

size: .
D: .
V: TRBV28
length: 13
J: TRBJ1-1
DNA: TGTGCCAGCAGTCCCACAGAAGACACTGAAGCTTTCTTT
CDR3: CASSPTEDTEAFF

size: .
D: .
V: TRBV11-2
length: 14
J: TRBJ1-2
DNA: TGTGCCAGCAGCCTTACACCCGCGGGGTTTGGCTACACCTTC
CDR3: CASSLTPAGFGYTF

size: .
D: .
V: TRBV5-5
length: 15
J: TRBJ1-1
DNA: TGTGCCAGCAGCTTGAGGGTCGAGGAAAGCACTGAAGCTTTCTTT
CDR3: CASSLRVEESTEAFF

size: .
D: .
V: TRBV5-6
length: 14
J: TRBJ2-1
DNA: TGTGCCAGCAGCTTGGGAGACTATCAAAATGAGCAGTTCTTC
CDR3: CASSLGDYQNEQFF

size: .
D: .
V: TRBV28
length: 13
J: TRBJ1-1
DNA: TGTGCCAGCAGCGTATGGACGAACACTGAAGCTTTCTTT
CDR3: CASSVWTNTEAFF

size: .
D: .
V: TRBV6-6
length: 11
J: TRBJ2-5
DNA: TGTGCCAGCAGTTACCTTGAGACCCAGTACTTC
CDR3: CASSYLETQYF

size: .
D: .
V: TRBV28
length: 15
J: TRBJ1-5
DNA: TGTGCCAGCGGAAGAGCTTCATATGTATATCAGCCCCAGCATTTT
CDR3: CASGRASYVYQPQHF

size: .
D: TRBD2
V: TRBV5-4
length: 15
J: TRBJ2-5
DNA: TGTGCCAGCAGCTTCTTCGGGGGGGTTGCAGAGACCCAGTACTTC
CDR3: CASSFFGGVAETQYF

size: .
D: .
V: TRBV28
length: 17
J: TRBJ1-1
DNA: TGTGCCAGCAGTCCAACGATTAACACCCATTTGAACACTGAAGCTTTCTTT
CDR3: CASSPTINTHLNTEAFF

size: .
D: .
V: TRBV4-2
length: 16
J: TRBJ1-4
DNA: TGTGCCAGCATGATCCAGGAAGCAGGGGAGGATGAAAAACTGTTTTTT
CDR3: CASMIQEAGEDEKLFF

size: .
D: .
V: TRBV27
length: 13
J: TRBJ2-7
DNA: TGTGCCAGCTCGTACCGTATCTCCTACGAGCAGTACTTC
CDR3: CASSYRISYEQYF

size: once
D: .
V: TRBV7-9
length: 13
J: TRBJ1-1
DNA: TGTGCCAGCAGCACGTCTAGAACGGTTGAAGCTTTCTTT
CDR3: CASSTSRTVEAFF

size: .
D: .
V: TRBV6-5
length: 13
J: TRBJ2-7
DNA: TGTGCCAGCACCGTAGGGCCGATCTACGAGCAGTACTTC
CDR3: CASTVGPIYEQYF

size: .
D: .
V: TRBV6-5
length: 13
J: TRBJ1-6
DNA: TGTGCCAGCAGTTACAGTTATAATTCACCCCTCCACTTT
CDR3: CASSYSYNSPLHF

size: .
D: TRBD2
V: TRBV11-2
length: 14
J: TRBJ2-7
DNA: TGTGCCAGCAGCTCCCCTACTAGCGGCTACGAGCAGTACTTC
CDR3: CASSSPTSGYEQYF

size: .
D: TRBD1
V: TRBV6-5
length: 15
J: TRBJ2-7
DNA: TGTGCCAGCAGTTACTACCCGGCTGGGACAGATGAGCAGTACTTC
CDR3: CASSYYPAGTDEQYF

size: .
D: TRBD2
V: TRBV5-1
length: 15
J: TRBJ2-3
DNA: TGCGCCAGCAGCGGCGAGCGGGGTGTCACAGATACGCAGTATTTT
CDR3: CASSGERGVTDTQYF

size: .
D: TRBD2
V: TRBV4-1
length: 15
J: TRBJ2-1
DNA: TGCGCCAGCAGCCCGACTAGCGGATCCTACAATGAGCAGTTCTTC
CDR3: CASSPTSGSYNEQFF

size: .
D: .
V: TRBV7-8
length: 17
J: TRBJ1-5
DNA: TGTGCCAGCAGCTTAGCCTTATCGGGGGCCTATAGTCAGCCCCAGCATTTT
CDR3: CASSLALSGAYSQPQHF

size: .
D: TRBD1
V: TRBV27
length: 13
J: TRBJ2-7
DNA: TGTGCCAGCATCTCGGGACAGTCCTACGAGCAGTACTTC
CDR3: CASISGQSYEQYF

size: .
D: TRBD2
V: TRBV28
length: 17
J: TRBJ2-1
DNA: TGTGCCAGCAGTTTCGACCTGACTAGCGGGGGGTCGGATGAGCAGTTCTTC
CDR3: CASSFDLTSGGSDEQFF

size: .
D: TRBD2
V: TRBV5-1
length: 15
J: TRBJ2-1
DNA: TGCGCCAGCAGCCCCGTGGGCGGGAGGGCCAATGAGCAGTTCTTC
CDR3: CASSPVGGRANEQFF

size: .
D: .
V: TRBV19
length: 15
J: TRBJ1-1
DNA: TGTGCCAGTAGTCCCATGGGGGGCGCGGACACTGAAGCTTTCTTT
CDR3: CASSPMGGADTEAFF